This TCR beta chain was sequenced for a study of radiation and T cells in renal cell carcinoma. The wider study: Nephrectomy followed 15 Gy stereotactic body radiation by 4 weeks. Study observations and caveats: In blood, top tumor clones expanded by 2 weeks, shrinking by 4.

The V end was cut by 1 base, the J end by 0 bases, with 10 bases between. CDR1 is MNHNS and CDR2 is SASEGT in the germline V gene. The CDR3 loop spans 16 amino acids. Assay: immunoSEQ multiplex PCR; the TCRdb copy retains only in-frame clones and omits some. The sample contains 120,000 to 150,000 clones, 88% of which appear only once. In regard to this clone: Its antigen is undetermined.

As for time point: baseline pretreatment blood. Treatment specified: 15 Gy SBRT to primary tumor, nephrectomy 4 weeks later. Blood was sampled at baseline, 2 weeks and 4 weeks after SBRT. This renal cell carcinoma was of the clear cell type. The chain joins TRBV6-1 to TRBJ1-3, with unresolved D. The receptor comes from a woman between 65 and 79 years old with renal cell carcinoma. Sample: blood, taken from a patient whose treatment included radiotherapy and nephrectomy. Written as DNA, the CDR3 is TGTGCCAGCAGTGAAGATACGAGTTTCTCTGGAAACACCATATATTTT. This translates into CASSEDTSFSGNTIYF.